This T cell receptor beta chain was sequenced in a study of immune heterogeneity within non-small cell lung tumors. Turning to the study itself: Tumors were classified as 4 squamous cell carcinomas, 10 non-squamous carcinomas and 1 not otherwise specified.

Findings of the study overall: Different patients shared few of their high-frequency T-cell receptor beta clonotypes. Local tumor mutational burden and local T-cell repertoire clonality showed a moderate significant correlation, R about 0.34. Identical dominant CDR3 beta clonotypes were found repeatedly across the tumor sites of a single patient, and these appeared alongside high-frequency clones that were unique to particular tumor locations.

V shed 4 bases and J shed 2 bases, with 16 bases lying between them. Per germline, CDR1 LNHDA and CDR2 SQIVND (reference sequence). This CDR3 contains 16 residues. Multiplex PCR amplified the TCR beta CDR3 region. Its first round ran for about 10 cycles with 32 V and 13 J primers. MiXCR, applied by TCRdb to the multiplex PCR reads, yields one record per CDR3 protein. The profile shows 15,000 or so distinct CDR3 sequences, 25% to 35% of them singletons. On this clonotype itself: Its target is not known.

Template input, which was bulk tumor genomic DNA, totaled 600 to 650 ng per sample. Multiple widely separated biopsies were taken from each primary tumor at surgery. Patients went through curative surgery, and their non-small cell lung cancer was untreated and newly diagnosed. The TCR sequence derives from a man aged 40-50 years with non-small cell lung cancer. The chain couples TRBV19 to TRBJ2-3; D unresolved. The source material was lung tumor tissue. CDR3 sequence reads: CASSRQPPYDTDTQYF. The DNA for the CDR3 is TGTGCCAGTAGTAGGCAGCCTCCTTATGACACAGATACGCAGTATTTT.